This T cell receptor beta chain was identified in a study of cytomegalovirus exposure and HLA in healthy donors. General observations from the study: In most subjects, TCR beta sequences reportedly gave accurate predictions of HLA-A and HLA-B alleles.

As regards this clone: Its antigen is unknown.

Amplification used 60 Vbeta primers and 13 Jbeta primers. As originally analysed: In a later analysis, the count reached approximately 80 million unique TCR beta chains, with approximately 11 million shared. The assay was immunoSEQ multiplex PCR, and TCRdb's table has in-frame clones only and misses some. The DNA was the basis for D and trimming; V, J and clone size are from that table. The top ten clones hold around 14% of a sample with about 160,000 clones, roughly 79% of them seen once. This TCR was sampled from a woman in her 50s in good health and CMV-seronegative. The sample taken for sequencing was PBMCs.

The CDR3 region is CASSGYRNTGELFF. CDR3 DNA: TGTGCCAGCAGCGGTTACAGGAACACCGGGGAGCTGTTTTTT. The V call is TRBV9, the J call TRBJ2-2; D remains unclear. V lost 3 bases to trimming and J lost 1 base, with 7 bases between them. The CDR3 contains 14 residues. Germline loops: CDR1 SGDLS, CDR2 YYNGEE.